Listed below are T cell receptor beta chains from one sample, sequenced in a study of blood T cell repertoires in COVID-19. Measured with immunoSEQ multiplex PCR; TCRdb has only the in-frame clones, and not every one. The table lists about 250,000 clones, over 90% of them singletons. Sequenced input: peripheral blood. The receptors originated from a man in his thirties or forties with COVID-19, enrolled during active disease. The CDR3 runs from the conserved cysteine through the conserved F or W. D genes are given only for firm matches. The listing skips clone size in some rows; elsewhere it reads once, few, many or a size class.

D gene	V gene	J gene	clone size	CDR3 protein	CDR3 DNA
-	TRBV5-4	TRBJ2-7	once	CASSLGGGADSYEQYF	TGTGCCAGCAGCTTGGGGGGCGGGGCTGACTCCTACGAGCAGTACTTC
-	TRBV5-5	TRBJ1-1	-	CASSLTGNDREAFF	TGTGCCAGCAGCCTCACAGGGAATGATAGGGAAGCTTTCTTT
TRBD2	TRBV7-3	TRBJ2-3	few	CASSKTGTSGGTQYF	TGTGCCAGCAGCAAAACCGGGACTAGCGGGGGTACGCAGTATTTT
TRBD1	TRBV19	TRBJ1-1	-	CASRGQGKNTEAFF	TGTGCCAGTAGGGGACAGGGGAAGAACACTGAAGCTTTCTTT
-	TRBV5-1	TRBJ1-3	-	CASSLGQSGNTIYF	TGCGCCAGCAGTCTCGGACAGTCTGGAAACACCATATATTTT
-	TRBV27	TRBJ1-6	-	CASSFLSSYNSPLHF	TGTGCCAGCAGTTTCTTGAGCTCCTATAATTCACCCCTCCACTTT
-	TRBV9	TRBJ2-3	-	CASSVASNAEGDTQYF	TGTGCCAGCAGCGTAGCTTCCAATGCCGAGGGAGATACGCAGTATTTT
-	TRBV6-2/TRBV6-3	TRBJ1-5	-	CASSYSRRGANQPQHF	TGTGCCAGCAGTTACTCGAGGCGGGGGGCCAATCAGCCCCAGCATTTT
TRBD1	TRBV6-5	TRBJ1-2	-	CASSTRQGLLGYTF	TGTGCCAGCAGTACACGACAGGGCCTTTTAGGCTACACCTTC
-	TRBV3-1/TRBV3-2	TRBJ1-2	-	CASSQGPGPNYGYTF	TGTGCCAGCAGCCAAGGGCCAGGCCCTAACTATGGCTACACCTTC
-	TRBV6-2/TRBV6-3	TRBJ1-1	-	CASSYAGQVPEAFF	TGTGCCAGCAGTTACGCTGGACAAGTACCTGAAGCTTTCTTT
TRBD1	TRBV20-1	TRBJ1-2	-	CSVDRGGF	TGCAGTGTGGACAGGGGAGGGTTC
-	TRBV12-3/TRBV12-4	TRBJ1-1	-	CASTRGRVEAFF	TGTGCCAGCACCAGGGGCAGGGTTGAAGCTTTCTTT
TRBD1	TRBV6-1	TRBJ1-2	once	CASSEPGRGHGYGYTF	TGTGCCAGCAGTGAACCGGGTAGGGGGCACGGCTATGGCTACACCTTC
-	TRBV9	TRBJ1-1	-	CASSSHPDRITEAFF	TGTGCCAGCAGCTCGCACCCAGACAGGATCACTGAAGCTTTCTTT
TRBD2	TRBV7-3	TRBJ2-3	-	CASSFNALEGGGPWGTQYF	TGTGCCAGCAGCTTTAATGCCCTGGAGGGCGGGGGGCCGTGGGGTACGCAGTATTTT
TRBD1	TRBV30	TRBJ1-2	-	CAWGAGTGRNYGYTF	TGTGCCTGGGGAGCAGGGACAGGGCGGAACTATGGCTACACCTTC
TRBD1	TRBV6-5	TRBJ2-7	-	CASSYTTGYNYEQYF	TGTGCCAGCAGTTACACGACAGGGTACAACTACGAGCAGTACTTC
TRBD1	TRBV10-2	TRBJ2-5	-	CASSERGLASRETQYF	TGCGCCAGCAGTGAGAGGGGGCTCGCTAGTCGAGAGACCCAGTACTTC
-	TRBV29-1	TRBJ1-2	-	CSVDPQGSYGYTF	TGCAGCGTTGATCCACAGGGCTCCTATGGCTACACCTTC
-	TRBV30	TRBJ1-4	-	CAWSRVENEKLFF	TGTGCCTGGAGTCGGGTTGAGAATGAAAAACTGTTTTTT
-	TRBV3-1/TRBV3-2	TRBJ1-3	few	CASSPWAGAAGNTIYF	TGTGCCAGCAGCCCTTGGGCGGGGGCGGCTGGAAACACCATATATTTT
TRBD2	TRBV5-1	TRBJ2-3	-	CASSFERGLSDDTQYF	TGCGCCAGCAGCTTCGAGCGGGGACTTAGCGACGATACGCAGTATTTT
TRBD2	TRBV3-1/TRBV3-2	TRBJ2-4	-	CASSQDLGIAGGVLAKNIQYF	TGTGCCAGCAGCCAAGATCTTGGAATAGCGGGGGGCGTCTTGGCCAAAAACATTCAGTACTTC
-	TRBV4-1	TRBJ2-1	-	CASSQEAPGSSYNEQFF	TGCGCCAGCAGCCAAGAAGCCCCGGGGAGCTCCTACAATGAGCAGTTCTTC
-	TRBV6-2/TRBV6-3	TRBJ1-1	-	CASSPRTGLEAFF	TGTGCCAGCAGCCCCCGGACTGGGCTTGAAGCTTTCTTT
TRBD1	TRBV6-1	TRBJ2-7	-	CASSEGTGVEQYF	TGTGCCAGCAGTGAAGGGACAGGGGTCGAGCAGTACTTC
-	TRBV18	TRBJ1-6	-	CASSPSYGFHNSPLHF	TGTGCCAGCTCACCAAGTTACGGGTTCCATAATTCACCCCTCCACTTT
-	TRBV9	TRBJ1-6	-	CASSVGSGVHSPLHF	TGTGCCAGCAGCGTAGGGTCGGGGGTTCATTCACCCCTCCACTTT
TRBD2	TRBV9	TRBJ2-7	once	CASSVGSGGSYEQYF	TGTGCCAGCAGCGTAGGAAGCGGGGGGTCCTACGAGCAGTACTTC
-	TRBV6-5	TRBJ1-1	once	CASSSQGNTEAFF	TGTGCCAGCAGTTCCCAGGGGAACACTGAAGCTTTCTTT
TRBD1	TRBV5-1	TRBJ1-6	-	CASGTGKVNSPLHF	TGCGCCAGCGGGACAGGGAAAGTCAATTCACCCCTCCACTTT
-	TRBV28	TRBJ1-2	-	CASSFGRGDGYTF	TGTGCCAGCAGTTTTGGCAGGGGAGATGGCTACACCTTC
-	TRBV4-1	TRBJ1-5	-	CASSPWRAQPQHF	TGCGCCAGCAGCCCTTGGAGGGCTCAGCCCCAGCATTTT
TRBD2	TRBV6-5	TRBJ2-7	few	CASSPGLAGYYEQYF	TGTGCCAGCAGTCCGGGACTAGCGGGGTACTACGAGCAGTACTTC
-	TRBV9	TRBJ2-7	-	CASSPTLDNYEQYF	TGTGCCAGCAGCCCAACCCTGGACAACTACGAGCAGTACTTC
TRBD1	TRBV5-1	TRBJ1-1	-	CASSAPGQGSMNTEAFF	TGCGCCAGCAGCGCGCCGGGACAGGGTTCGATGAACACTGAAGCTTTCTTT
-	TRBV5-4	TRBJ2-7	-	CASSLAGTYEQYF	TGTGCCAGCAGCTTGGCGGGGACCTACGAGCAGTACTTC
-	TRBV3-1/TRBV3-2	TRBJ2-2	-	CASSQVGGTGELFF	TGTGCCAGCAGCCAAGTGGGAGGCACCGGGGAGCTGTTTTTT
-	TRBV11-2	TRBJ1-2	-	CASRSDSLYGYTF	TGTGCCAGCAGGTCGGACTCTCTTTATGGCTACACCTTC
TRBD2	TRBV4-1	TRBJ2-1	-	CASSVSGRGYNEQFF	TGCGCCAGCAGCGTCTCGGGGCGGGGGTACAATGAGCAGTTCTTC
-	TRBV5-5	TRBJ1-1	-	CASSYELLGHTEAFF	TGTGCCAGCAGCTACGAACTATTGGGGCACACTGAAGCTTTCTTT
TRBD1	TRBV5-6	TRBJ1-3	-	CASSRAGTGGSGNTIYF	TGTGCCAGCAGCAGAGCCGGGACAGGGGGCTCTGGAAACACCATATATTTT
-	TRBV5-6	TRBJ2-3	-	CASSTRQGSTDTQYF	TGTGCCAGCAGCACCCGGCAGGGTAGCACAGATACGCAGTATTTT
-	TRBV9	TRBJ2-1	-	CASSVVRQGAGDEQFF	TGTGCCAGCAGCGTAGTGCGGCAGGGGGCGGGAGATGAGCAGTTCTTC
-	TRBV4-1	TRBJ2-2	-	CASSLYESDRIGGTGELFF	TGCGCCAGCAGCCTTTATGAGTCGGACAGGATCGGGGGCACCGGGGAGCTGTTTTTT
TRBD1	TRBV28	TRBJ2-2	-	CASSSPGQATGELFF	TGTGCCAGCAGTTCACCGGGACAGGCCACCGGGGAGCTGTTTTTT
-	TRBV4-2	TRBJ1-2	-	CASSQDLLGGYGYTF	TGTGCCAGCAGCCAAGATCTTTTGGGAGGGTATGGCTACACCTTC